This T cell receptor (beta chain) stems from a study of T cells in Graves' hyperthyroidism and ophthalmopathy. Overall study findings and caveats: In the blood, most expanded thyroid clonotypes above 0.001 appeared as well. A model of 13 V-J features distinguished ophthalmopathy from stable hyperthyroidism.

About this clonotype itself: What it binds is unknown.

The CDR3 covers 15 residues. The V end was cut by 0 bases, the J end by 6 bases, with 12 bases between. CDR1 and CDR2 from the germline V gene are LGHNA and YNFKEQ. Amplification targeted TCR beta CDR3 regions from RNA transcripts. The TCR CDR3 was amplified in a first-round RT-PCR using the HTBI primer set. TCRdb re-called the multiplex PCR reads through MiXCR, storing one row per CDR3 protein. Of approximately 700,000 distinct CDR3 sequences listed, roughly 45% are singletons. The receptor's source is an adult man with Graves' disease, either hyperthyroidism or ophthalmopathy (not recorded which). The specimen sequenced was peripheral blood or thyroid tissue (not recorded which). The V call is TRBV4-2, the J call TRBJ1-5; D remains unclear. The CDR3: CASSQEPDHGQPQHF. CDR3 DNA sequence: TGTGCCAGCAGCCAAGAACCCGACCACGGTCAGCCCCAGCATTTT.